This TCR beta chain came from a study of blood T cell repertoires in COVID-19. The table came from immunoSEQ multiplex PCR; TCRdb's copy has only in-frame clones and leaves some out. The data hold over 350,000 clones, with roughly 91% observed a single time. Trimming took 0 bases from V and 7 from J; bases not matched to a gene: 7. The CDR3 runs to 16 residues. CDR1 and CDR2 from the germline V gene are MNHEY and SVGAGI. Sequencing input: peripheral blood. This sequence joins TRBV6-5 and TRBJ1-4, with 8 bases that match TRBD1. The receptor was isolated from a woman in her thirties with acute or convalescent COVID-19. The CDR3 spells CASSYSILGQGEKLFF. In DNA, the CDR3 is TGTGCCAGCAGTTACTCGATTTTAGGACAGGGTGAAAAACTGTTTTTT.